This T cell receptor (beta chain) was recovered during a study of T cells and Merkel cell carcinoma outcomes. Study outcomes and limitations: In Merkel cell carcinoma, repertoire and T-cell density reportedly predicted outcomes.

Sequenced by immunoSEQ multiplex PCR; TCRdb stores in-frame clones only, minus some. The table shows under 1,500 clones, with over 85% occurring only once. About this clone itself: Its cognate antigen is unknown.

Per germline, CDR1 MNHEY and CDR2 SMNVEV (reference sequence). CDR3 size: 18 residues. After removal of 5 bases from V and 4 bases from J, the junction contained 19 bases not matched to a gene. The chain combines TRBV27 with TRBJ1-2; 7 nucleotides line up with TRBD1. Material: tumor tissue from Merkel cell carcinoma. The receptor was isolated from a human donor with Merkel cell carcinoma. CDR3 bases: TGTGCCAGCAGTATTATACGGGACAGCGGCAGAAGACCCTATGGCTACACCTTC. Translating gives CASSIIRDSGRRPYGYTF.